This T cell receptor beta chain came from a study of blood T cell repertoires in COVID-19. Background on the study: The samples span acute and convalescent COVID-19 from the United States, Italy and Spain. In each case, the material was cDNA or gDNA derived from T cells, B-cell-depleted T cells, or PBMCs.

CDR1 is MDHEN and CDR2 is SYDVKM in the germline V gene. The CDR3 covers 15 residues. V was pared by 7 bases and J by 7 bases, with 13 bases of the junction left unmatched. Authors' analysis steps: Reference gene primers were amplified, and this amplification served to estimate nucleated cell counts. The repertoire was sequenced with immunoSEQ multiplex PCR; TCRdb's copy has only in-frame clones and lacks some. Clone size and the V and J calls come from that table; the DNA yielded D and trimming. The sample lists some 94,000 clones; more than 75% were seen once. The material sequenced was peripheral blood. This TCR was sampled from a human donor in a cohort sampled during active COVID-19. V gene TRBV28 combines with J gene TRBJ2-7, with 10 bases that match TRBD2. DNA of the CDR3: TGTGCCAGCACCTACGGGACTAGCGTCTTGAGGGAGCAGTACTTC. The encoded protein is CASTYGTSVLREQYF.